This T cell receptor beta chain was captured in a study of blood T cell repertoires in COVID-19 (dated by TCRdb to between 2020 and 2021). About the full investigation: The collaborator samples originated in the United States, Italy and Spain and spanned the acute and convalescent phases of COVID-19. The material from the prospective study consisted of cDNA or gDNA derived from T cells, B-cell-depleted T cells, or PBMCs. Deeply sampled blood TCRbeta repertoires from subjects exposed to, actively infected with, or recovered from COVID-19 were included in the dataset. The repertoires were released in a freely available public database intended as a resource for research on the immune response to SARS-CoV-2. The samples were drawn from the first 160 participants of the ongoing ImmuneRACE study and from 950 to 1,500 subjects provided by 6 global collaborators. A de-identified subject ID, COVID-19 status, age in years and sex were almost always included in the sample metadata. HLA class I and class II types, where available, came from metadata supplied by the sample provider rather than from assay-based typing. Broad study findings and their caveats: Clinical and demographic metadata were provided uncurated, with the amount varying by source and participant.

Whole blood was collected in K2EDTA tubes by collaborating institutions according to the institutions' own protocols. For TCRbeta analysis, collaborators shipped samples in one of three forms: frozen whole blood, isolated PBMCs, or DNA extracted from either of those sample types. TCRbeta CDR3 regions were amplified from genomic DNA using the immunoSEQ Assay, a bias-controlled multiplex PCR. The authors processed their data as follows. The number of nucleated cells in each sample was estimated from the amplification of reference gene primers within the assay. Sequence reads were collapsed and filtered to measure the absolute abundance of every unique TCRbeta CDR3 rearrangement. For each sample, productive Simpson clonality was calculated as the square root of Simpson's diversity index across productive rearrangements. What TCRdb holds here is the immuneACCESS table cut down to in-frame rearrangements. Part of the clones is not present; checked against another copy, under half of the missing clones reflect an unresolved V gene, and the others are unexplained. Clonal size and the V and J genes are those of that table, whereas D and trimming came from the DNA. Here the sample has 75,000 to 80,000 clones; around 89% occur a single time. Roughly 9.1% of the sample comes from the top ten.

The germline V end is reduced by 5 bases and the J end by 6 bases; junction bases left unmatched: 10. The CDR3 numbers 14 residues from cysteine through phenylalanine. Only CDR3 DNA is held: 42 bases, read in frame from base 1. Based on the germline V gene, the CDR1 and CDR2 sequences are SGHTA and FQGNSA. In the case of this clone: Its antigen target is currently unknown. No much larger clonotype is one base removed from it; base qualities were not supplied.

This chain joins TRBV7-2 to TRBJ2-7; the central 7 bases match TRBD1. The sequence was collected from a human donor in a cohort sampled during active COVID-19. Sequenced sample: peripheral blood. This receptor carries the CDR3 CASSGNRGDGEQYF. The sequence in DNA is TGTGCCAGCAGCGGCAACAGGGGCGATGGCGAGCAGTACTTC.